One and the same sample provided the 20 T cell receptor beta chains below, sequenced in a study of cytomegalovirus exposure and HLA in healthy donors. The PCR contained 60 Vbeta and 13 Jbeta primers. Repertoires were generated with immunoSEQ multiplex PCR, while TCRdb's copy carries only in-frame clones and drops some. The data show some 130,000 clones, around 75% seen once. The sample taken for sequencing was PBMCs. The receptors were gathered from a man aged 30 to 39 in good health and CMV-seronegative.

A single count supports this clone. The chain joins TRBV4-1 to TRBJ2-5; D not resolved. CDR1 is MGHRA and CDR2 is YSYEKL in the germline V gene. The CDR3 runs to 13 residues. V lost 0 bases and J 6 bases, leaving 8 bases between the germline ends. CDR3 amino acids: CASSQENWQTQYF. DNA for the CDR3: TGCGCCAGCAGCCAAGAGAATTGGCAGACCCAGTACTTC.

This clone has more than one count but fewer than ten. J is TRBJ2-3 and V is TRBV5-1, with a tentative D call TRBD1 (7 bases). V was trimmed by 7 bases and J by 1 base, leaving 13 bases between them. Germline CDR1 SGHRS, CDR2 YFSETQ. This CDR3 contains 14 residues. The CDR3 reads CASGGGYGTDTQYF. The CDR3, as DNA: TGCGCCAGCGGAGGGGGCTATGGCACAGATACGCAGTATTTT.

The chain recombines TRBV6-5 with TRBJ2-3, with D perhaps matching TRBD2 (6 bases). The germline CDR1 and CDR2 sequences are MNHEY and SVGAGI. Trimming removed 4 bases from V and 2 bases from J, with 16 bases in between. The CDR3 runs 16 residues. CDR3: CASSFRDSRYTDTQYF. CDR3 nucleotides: TGTGCCAGCAGTTTCCGGGACTCGAGATACACAGATACGCAGTATTTT.

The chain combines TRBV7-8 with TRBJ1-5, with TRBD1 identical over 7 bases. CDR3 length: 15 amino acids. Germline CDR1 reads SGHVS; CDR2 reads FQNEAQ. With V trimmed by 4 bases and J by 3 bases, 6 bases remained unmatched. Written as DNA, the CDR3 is TGTGCCAGCAGCTCTGAGGGACAGATCAATCAGCCCCAGCATTTT. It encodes CASSSEGQINQPQHF.

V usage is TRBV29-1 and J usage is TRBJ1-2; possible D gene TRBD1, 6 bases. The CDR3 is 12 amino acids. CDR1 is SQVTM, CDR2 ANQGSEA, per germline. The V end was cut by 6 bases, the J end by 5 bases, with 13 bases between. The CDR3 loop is CSVARTVYGYTF. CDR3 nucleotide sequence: TGCAGCGTCGCGAGGACAGTATATGGCTACACCTTC. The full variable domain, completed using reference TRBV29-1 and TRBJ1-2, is SAVISQKPSRDICQRGTSLTIQCQVDSQVTMMFWYRQQPGQSLTLIATANQGSEATYESGFVIDKFPISRPNLTFSTLTVSNMSPEDSSIYLCSVARTVYGYTFGSGTRLTVV.

CDR3 in DNA: TGTGCCAGCAGTTACGCGGGGGTCAGGTCTTCCTACGAGCAGTACTTC. It translates to CASSYAGVRSSYEQYF. The rearrangement uses TRBV6-5 and TRBJ2-7; 7 nucleotides align to TRBD2. The CDR3 consists of 16 residues. Germline assignment: CDR1 MNHEY and CDR2 SVGAGI. V shed 2 bases, J shed 1 base, and the junction held 8 bases outside the gene matches.

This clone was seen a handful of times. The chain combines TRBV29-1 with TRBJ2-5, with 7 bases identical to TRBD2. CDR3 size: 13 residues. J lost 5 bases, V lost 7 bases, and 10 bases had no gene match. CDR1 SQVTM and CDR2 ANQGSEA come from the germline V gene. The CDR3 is CSAVTSVGETQYF. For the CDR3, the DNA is TGCAGCGCTGTAACTAGCGTCGGGGAGACCCAGTACTTC.

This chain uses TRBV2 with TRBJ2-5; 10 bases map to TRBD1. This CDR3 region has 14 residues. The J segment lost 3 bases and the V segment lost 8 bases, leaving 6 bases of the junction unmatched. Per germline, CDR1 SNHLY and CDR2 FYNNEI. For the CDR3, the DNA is TGTGCCAGCGCCCGACAGGGGGCGGAAGAGACCCAGTACTTC. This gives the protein CASARQGAEETQYF.

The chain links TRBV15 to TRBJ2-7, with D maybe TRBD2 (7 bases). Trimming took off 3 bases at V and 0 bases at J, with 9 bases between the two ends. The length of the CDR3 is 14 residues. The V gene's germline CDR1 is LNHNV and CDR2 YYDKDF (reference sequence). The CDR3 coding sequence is TGTGCCACCAGCAGGGGGGGGCTCTCCTACGAGCAGTACTTC. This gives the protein CATSRGGLSYEQYF.

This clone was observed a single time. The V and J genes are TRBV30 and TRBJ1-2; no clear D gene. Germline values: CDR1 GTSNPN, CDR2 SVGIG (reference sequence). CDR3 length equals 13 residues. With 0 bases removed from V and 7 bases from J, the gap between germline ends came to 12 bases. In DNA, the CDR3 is TGTGCCTGGAGTGTACTAGTAGGTTTTGGCTACACCTTC. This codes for CAWSVLVGFGYTF.

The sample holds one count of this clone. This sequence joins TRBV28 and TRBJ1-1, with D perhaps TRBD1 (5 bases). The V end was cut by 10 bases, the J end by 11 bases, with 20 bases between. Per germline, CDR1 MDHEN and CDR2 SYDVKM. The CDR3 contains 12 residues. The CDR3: CATNEWGERAFF. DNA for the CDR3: TGTGCCACGAATGAATGGGGGGAAAGGGCTTTCTTT.

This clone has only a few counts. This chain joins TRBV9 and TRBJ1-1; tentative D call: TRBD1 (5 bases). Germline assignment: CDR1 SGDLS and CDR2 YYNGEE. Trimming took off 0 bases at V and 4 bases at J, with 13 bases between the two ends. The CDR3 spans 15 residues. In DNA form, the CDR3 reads TGTGCCAGCAGCGTAGCTGGCAGGGCCCGCACTGAAGCTTTCTTT. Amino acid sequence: CASSVAGRARTEAFF.

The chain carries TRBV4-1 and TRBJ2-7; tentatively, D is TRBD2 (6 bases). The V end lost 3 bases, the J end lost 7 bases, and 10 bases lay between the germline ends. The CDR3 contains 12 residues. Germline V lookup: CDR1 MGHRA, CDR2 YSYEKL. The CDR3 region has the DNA TGCGCCAGCAGCCACGGGGGTGGGGAGCAGTACTTC. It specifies CASSHGGGEQYF.

CDR3 nucleotides: TGCGCCAGCAGACTTACAGCTATTAACACTGAAGCTTTCTTT. Translating it yields CASRLTAINTEAFF. This chain links TRBV5-1 with TRBJ1-1; the D is unclear. The V gene's germline CDR1 is SGHRS and CDR2 YFSETQ. Trimming took 5 bases from V and 2 from J, leaving 13 bases between them. This CDR3 has 14 residues.

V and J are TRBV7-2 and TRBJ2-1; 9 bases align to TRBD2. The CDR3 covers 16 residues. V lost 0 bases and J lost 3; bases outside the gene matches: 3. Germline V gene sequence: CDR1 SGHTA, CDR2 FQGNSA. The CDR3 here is CASSLARLAVYNEQFF. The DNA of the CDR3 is TGTGCCAGCAGCTTAGCGCGACTAGCGGTCTACAATGAGCAGTTCTTC.

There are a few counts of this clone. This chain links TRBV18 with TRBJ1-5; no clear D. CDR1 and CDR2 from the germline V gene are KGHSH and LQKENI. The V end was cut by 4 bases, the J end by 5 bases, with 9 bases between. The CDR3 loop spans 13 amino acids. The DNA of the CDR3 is TGTGCCAGCTCACGGGCAGTGGATCAGCCCCAGCATTTT. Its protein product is CASSRAVDQPQHF.

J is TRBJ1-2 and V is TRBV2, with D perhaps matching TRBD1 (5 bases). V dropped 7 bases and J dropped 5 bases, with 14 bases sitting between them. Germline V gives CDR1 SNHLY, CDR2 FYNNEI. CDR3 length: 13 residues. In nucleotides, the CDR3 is TGTGCCAGCATGGCCTCGGGGGGTTATGGCTACACCTTC. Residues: CASMASGGYGYTF.

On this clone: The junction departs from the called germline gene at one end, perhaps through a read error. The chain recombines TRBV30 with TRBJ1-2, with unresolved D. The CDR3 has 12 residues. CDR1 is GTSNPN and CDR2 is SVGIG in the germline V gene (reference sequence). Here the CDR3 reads CAWSVPGYVYTF. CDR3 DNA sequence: TGTGCCTGGAGTGTACCCGGGTATGTCTACACCTTC.

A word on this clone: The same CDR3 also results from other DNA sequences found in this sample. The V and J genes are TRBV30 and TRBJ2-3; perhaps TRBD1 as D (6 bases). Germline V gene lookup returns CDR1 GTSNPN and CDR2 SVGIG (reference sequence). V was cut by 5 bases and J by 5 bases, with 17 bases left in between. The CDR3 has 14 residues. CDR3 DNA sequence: TGTGCCTGGGGGCTAGGGGGAGTAAAAGATACGCAGTATTTT. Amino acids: CAWGLGGVKDTQYF.

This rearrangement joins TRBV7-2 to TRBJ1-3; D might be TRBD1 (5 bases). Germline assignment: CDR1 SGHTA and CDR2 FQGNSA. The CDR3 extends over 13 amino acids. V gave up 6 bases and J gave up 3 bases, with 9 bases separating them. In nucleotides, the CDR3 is TGTGCCAGCAGACCCGACAGTGGAAACACCATATATTTT. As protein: CASRPDSGNTIYF.